This TCR beta chain derives from a study of spatial heterogeneity in lung cancer. Study as a whole: Taken at a median of around 2 years after resection, follow-up PBMC samples underwent sequencing when available.

The time point here: blood at routine non-recurrence follow-up after resection. Unsorted samples of tumor, nontumor lung or frozen PBMC had their whole RNA sequenced. V lost 4 bases and J lost 4; bases outside the gene matches: 8. CDR3 length equals 16 residues. The V gene's germline CDR1 is SGHKS and CDR2 YYEKEE (reference sequence). On this clonotype itself: The antigen is not known.

A unique molecular identifier was attached to every TCR cDNA molecule. In TCRdb, the 5' RACE reads were re-called with MiXCR into one record per CDR3 protein. The sample lists about 120,000 distinct CDR3 sequences; 12% were seen once. Findings of the study overall: Whereas they appeared in blood less at follow-up, ubiquitous expanded tumor TCRs appeared there more at resection.

Sequencing was performed on PBMCs, taken at follow-up. The receptor was isolated from a male donor with early-stage non-small cell lung cancer. J is TRBJ1-1 and V is TRBV5-5; 12 bases agree with TRBD1. The CDR3 protein is CASSQGQGAWSTEAFF. CDR3 sequence (DNA): TGTGCCAGCAGCCAGGGACAGGGGGCTTGGAGCACTGAAGCTTTCTTT.